The rows below give T cell receptor beta chains drawn from one sample of a study of cytomegalovirus exposure and HLA in healthy donors. Sequenced by immunoSEQ multiplex PCR; TCRdb stores in-frame clones only, minus some. The sample has roughly 180,000 clones, approximately 80% seen once. Source material: PBMCs. The receptors stem from a woman in her late teens or twenties in good health and CMV-seronegative. Both conserved end residues are part of each CDR3. Each record gives: D gene, V gene, clone size, J gene, CDR3 DNA, CDR3 protein. D genes are given only for firm matches. Only part of the rows carry a size: once, few, many, or a class if the clone is expanded.

>-|TRBV28|-|TRBJ2-6
TGTGCCAGCACCTTTACAGGGCTCCTTGGGGCCAACGTCCTGACTTTC
CASTFTGLLGANVLTF
>-|TRBV28|-|TRBJ1-1
TGTGCCAGCAGTTTAGGGCGCACTGAAGCTTTCTTT
CASSLGRTEAFF
>TRBD1|TRBV19|-|TRBJ2-7
TGTGCCAGTAGTTGGGGGGCCGGACAGGGTGCCGAGCAGTACTTC
CASSWGAGQGAEQYF
>-|TRBV7-8|once|TRBJ1-4
TGTGCCAGCAGCTCCTATCGTAAGATAACTACGACCAATACCGAAAAACTGTTTTTT
CASSSYRKITTTNTEKLFF
>-|TRBV9|-|TRBJ1-2
TGTGCCAGCAGCGTAGACCGGGTCCAACTTGGCTATGGCTACACCTTC
CASSVDRVQLGYGYTF
>-|TRBV5-1|-|TRBJ2-2
TGCGCCAGCACCCAGGGAACCGGGGAGCTGTTTTTT
CASTQGTGELFF
>-|TRBV4-3|-|TRBJ2-5
TGCGCCAGCAGCCAAGCGAGTGAGGGAGAGACCCAGTACTTC
CASSQASEGETQYF
>-|TRBV18|-|TRBJ1-1
TGTGCCAGCTCACCGTCCCTGCAGGCCCCTGTAGAAGCTTTCTTT
CASSPSLQAPVEAFF
>-|TRBV10-3|-|TRBJ1-5
TGTGCCATCAGTGAGTCCAGGGGCCAGCCCCAGCATTTT
CAISESRGQPQHF
>TRBD2|TRBV5-4|-|TRBJ2-7
TGTGCCAGCAGCTCCCCGGGACTAGCCGAGAGCTCCTACGAGCAGTACTTC
CASSSPGLAESSYEQYF
>TRBD2|TRBV6-5|few|TRBJ2-1
TGTGCCAGCAGTGGGACTAGCGGGAGCAATGAGCAGTTCTTC
CASSGTSGSNEQFF
>-|TRBV19|-|TRBJ2-5
TGTGCCAGTAGTCCAGGACAGGGGGCAGCTAGCGGGAGTCAAGAGACCCAGTACTTC
CASSPGQGAASGSQETQYF
>TRBD1|TRBV28|-|TRBJ2-1
TGTGCCACCTACTCGGGACAGGGGAGGGATGAGCAGTTCTTC
CATYSGQGRDEQFF
>TRBD1|TRBV9|-|TRBJ2-5
TGTGCCAGCAGCTTGTTGCCGGGACAGGGGGAAGAGACCCAGTACTTC
CASSLLPGQGEETQYF
>TRBD2|TRBV7-2|-|TRBJ2-7
TGTGCCAGCAGGGCGGGAGGGCTCGAGCAGTACTTC
CASRAGGLEQYF
>-|TRBV5-1|-|TRBJ2-5
TGCGCCAGCAGCTTATCTGCGGAGACCCAGTACTTC
CASSLSAETQYF
>-|TRBV7-9|-|TRBJ1-5
TGTGCCAGCAGCTTAGGGACAGCCAGGCCCCAGCATTTT
CASSLGTARPQHF
>-|TRBV27|-|TRBJ2-7
TGTGCCAGCAGTTACGACAGCACCTACGAGCAGTACTTC
CASSYDSTYEQYF
>TRBD1|TRBV5-1|-|TRBJ1-4
TGCGCCAGCAGCTTGGTGAAGGGGGCACCGAATGAAAAACTGTTTTTT
CASSLVKGAPNEKLFF
>TRBD2|TRBV18|-|TRBJ2-5
TGTGCCAGCTCACCACGACTAGCGGAAGAGACCCAGTACTTC
CASSPRLAEETQYF
>-|TRBV28|-|TRBJ2-2
TGTGCCAGCAGTTTGTCAGGGGTCACCGGGGAGCTGTTTTTT
CASSLSGVTGELFF
>-|TRBV11-2|-|TRBJ2-5
TGTGCCAGCAGCTCTCCCCCTCCGCAAGAGACCCAGTACTTC
CASSSPPPQETQYF
>TRBD2|TRBV30|-|TRBJ2-1
TGTGCCTGGATTAGAAACGGGAGGACCTCCTACAATGAGCAGTTCTTC
CAWIRNGRTSYNEQFF
>TRBD1|TRBV28|-|TRBJ2-7
TGTGCCAGCAGTCCAAGACAGGGGGCAGTAAAATACGAGCAGTACTTC
CASSPRQGAVKYEQYF